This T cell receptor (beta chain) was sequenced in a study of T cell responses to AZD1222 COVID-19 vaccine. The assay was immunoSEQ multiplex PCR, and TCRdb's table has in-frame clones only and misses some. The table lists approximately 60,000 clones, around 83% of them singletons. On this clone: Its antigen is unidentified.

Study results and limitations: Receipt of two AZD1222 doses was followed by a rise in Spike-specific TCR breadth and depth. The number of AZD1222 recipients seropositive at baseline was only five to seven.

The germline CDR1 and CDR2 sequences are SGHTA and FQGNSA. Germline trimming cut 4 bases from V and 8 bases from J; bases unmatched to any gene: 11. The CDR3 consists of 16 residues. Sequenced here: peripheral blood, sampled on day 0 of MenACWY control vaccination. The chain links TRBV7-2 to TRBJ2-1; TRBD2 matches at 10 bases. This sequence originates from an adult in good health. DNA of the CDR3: TGTGCCAGCAGCTCCCCTCAGCGGGAGGGTACGTATGAGCAGTTCTTC. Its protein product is CASSSPQREGTYEQFF. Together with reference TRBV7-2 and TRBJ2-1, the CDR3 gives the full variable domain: GAGVSQSPSNKVTEKGKDVELRCDPISGHTALYWYRQSLGQGLEFLIYFQGNSAPDKSGLPSDRFSAERTGGSVSTLTIQRTQQEDSAVYLCASSSPQREGTYEQFFGPGTRLTVL.